This TCR beta chain was sequenced in a study of T cells in Graves' hyperthyroidism and ophthalmopathy. V gave up 5 bases and J gave up 0 bases; unmatched junction bases: 2. CDR3 size: 14 residues. Germline lookup yields CDR1 GTSNPN and CDR2 SVGIG (reference sequence). Amplified regions were TCR beta CDR3 sequences from RNA transcripts. HTBI primers were used for first-round RT-PCR of the TCR CDR3. MiXCR, run by TCRdb on the multiplex PCR reads, gives a single entry per CDR3 protein. The table lists some 650,000 distinct CDR3 sequences, roughly 15% of them singletons, with around 3.5% in the top ten. This clonotype was found a few times.

The gene calls are TRBV30 and TRBJ2-1; 9 nucleotides align to TRBD1. What was sequenced was blood. This TCR was sampled from a woman between 40 and 55 years old with Graves' ophthalmopathy. The CDR3 reads CAWGTGNSYNEQFF. The CDR3 DNA reads TGTGCCTGGGGGACAGGGAACTCCTACAATGAGCAGTTCTTC.